Detailed here is one T cell receptor (beta chain). The use of a sample-barcoded 5' primer and a J-beta primer mix characterized a second PCR of 7 to 11 cycles. Each CDR3 protein gets one entry after TCRdb re-called the 5' RACE reads with MiXCR. The sample includes approximately 800,000 distinct CDR3 sequences, 56% of them seen just once. These data originate in a study of blood T cells in healthy people across ages. This CDR3 region has 12 residues. The V end was cut by 0 bases, the J end by 9 bases, with 6 bases between. Germline CDR1 reads LGHNA; CDR2 reads YNFKEQ. The gene calls are TRBV4-2 and TRBJ2-1, with D perhaps matching TRBD1 (5 bases). This clonotype was sampled from a man in his forties or fifties in good health. Sample: blood. DNA for the CDR3: TGTGCCAGCAGCCAAGATAGGGGTGAGCAGTTCTTC. It specifies CASSQDRGEQFF.